Below, 15 T cell receptor beta chains from the same sample are listed, as sequenced in a study of T cell changes during pregnancy in multiple sclerosis. Clones were read by immunoSEQ multiplex PCR, and TCRdb kept only the in-frame ones, dropping some. This sample carries 40,000 to 45,000 clones, about 91% of them seen once, and the ten largest clones take approximately 0.71%. Sequencing used CD4+ T cells from peripheral blood mononuclear cells, obtained before pregnancy. These receptors all stem from a female donor with multiple sclerosis, enrolled in a pregnancy study.

The V and J genes are TRBV30 and TRBJ1-1; 9 bases are shared with TRBD1. After removal of 6 bases from V and 10 bases from J, the junction contained 6 bases not matched to a gene. The germline gives CDR1 GTSNPN, CDR2 SVGIG (reference sequence). The CDR3 contains 11 residues. In DNA form, the CDR3 reads TGTGCCTGCATCAACAGGGGGCGAGCTTTCTTT. Translation: CACINRGRAFF.

This chain joins TRBV7-2 and TRBJ1-2; D unresolved. CDR3 length: 12 residues. Trimming cost V 1 base and J 7 bases, with 7 bases left between them. Germline CDR1 SGHTA, CDR2 FQGNSA. The chain's CDR3 is CASSLGPGGYTF. CDR3 bases: TGTGCCAGCAGCTTAGGCCCGGGTGGCTACACCTTC.

The CDR3 DNA is TGTGCCTGGAGGACTAGCGGTAGCACAGATACGCAGTATTTT. Amino acid sequence: CAWRTSGSTDTQYF. This chain uses TRBV30 with TRBJ2-3; 9 bases are shared with TRBD2. This CDR3 is 14 amino acids long. CDR1 is GTSNPN, CDR2 SVGIG, per germline (reference sequence). V shed 3 bases, J shed 0 bases, and the junction held 1 base outside the gene matches.

The V gene is TRBV6-1, the J gene TRBJ2-5; 9 nucleotides line up with TRBD2. Trimming cost V 6 bases and J 5 bases; bases outside gene matches: 10. The CDR3 is 15 residues long. Per the germline V gene, CDR1 is MNHNS and CDR2 is SASEGT. The CDR3 DNA follows: TGTGCCAGCAGCACCCTAGCGGGGTCGGTTGAGACCCAGTACTTC. Translating gives CASSTLAGSVETQYF.

The chain employs TRBV7-6 and TRBJ2-7; possibly TRBD2 for D (6 bases). The CDR3 has 14 residues. Trimming took 5 bases from V and 0 from J, leaving 11 bases between them. In germline, CDR1 is SGHVS, CDR2 FNYEAQ. The CDR3 protein is CASSPRTISYEQYF. CDR3 coding DNA: TGTGCCAGCAGCCCCAGGACTATCTCCTACGAGCAGTACTTC. The full variable domain, with the rest looked up from reference TRBV7-6 and TRBJ2-7, is GAGVSQSPRYKVTKRGQDVALRCDPISGHVSLYWYRQALGQGPEFLTYFNYEAQQDKSGLPNDRFSAERPEGSISTLTIQRTEQRDSAMYRCASSPRTISYEQYFGPGTRLTVT.

V gene TRBV6-6 combines with J gene TRBJ1-1; maybe TRBD1 (5 bases). The V end was cut by 2 bases, the J end by 1 base, with 11 bases between. The CDR3 is 15 residues long. Germline lookup yields CDR1 MNHNY and CDR2 SVGAGI (reference sequence). The CDR3 is CASSYPERGNTEAFF. The DNA for the CDR3 is TGTGCCAGCAGTTACCCGGAAAGGGGGAACACTGAAGCTTTCTTT.

The chain is built from TRBV7-8 and TRBJ1-2; the D gene is possibly TRBD1 (6 bases). The CDR3 length is 16 residues. The V end was cut by 5 bases, the J end by 4 bases, with 20 bases between. Germline V CDR1 and CDR2: SGHVS, FQNEAQ. The CDR3 region is CASSPARQASLYGYTF. CDR3 DNA: TGTGCCAGCAGCCCTGCCCGACAGGCCAGCCTCTATGGCTACACCTTC.

The chain combines TRBV7-9 with TRBJ1-4, with D maybe TRBD1 (6 bases). V was clipped by 0 bases and J by 4 bases, with 9 bases between them. Germline lookup yields CDR1 SEHNR and CDR2 FQNEAQ (reference sequence). The CDR3 sequence is 15 residues long. CDR3 residues: CASSLATGSNEKLFF. The CDR3 DNA reads as TGTGCCAGCAGCTTAGCGACAGGTAGTAATGAAAAACTGTTTTTT.

The CDR3 is CASSPRDRGHGANEQFF. The CDR3 nucleotides read TGTGCCAGCAGCCCCCGGGACAGGGGGCACGGAGCCAATGAGCAGTTCTTC. This chain connects TRBV21-1 to TRBJ2-1; the tabulated D call, TRBD1, remains unverified against the DNA. TRBV21-1 is an annotated pseudogene. The CDR3 is 17 amino acids.

V usage is TRBV6-6 and J usage is TRBJ2-7; a possible D gene is TRBD2 (7 bases). CDR3 length equals 14 residues. The V gene's germline CDR1 is MNHNY and CDR2 SVGAGI (reference sequence). The germline V and J ends were trimmed by 6 bases and 8 bases, with 20 bases remaining between them. The CDR3 loop is CASRTHGRGLQQYF. The CDR3, as DNA: TGTGCCAGCAGGACTCACGGGCGGGGGCTCCAGCAGTACTTC.

V gene TRBV5-1 combines with J gene TRBJ1-5; maybe TRBD1 (5 bases). This CDR3 comprises 14 residues. The germline V and J ends were trimmed by 4 bases and 9 bases, with 17 bases remaining between them. Germline values: CDR1 SGHRS, CDR2 YFSETQ. The CDR3 sequence: CASSQDFGGGPQHF. For the CDR3, the DNA is TGCGCCAGCAGCCAGGACTTCGGGGGAGGGCCCCAGCATTTT.

This clone was seen a handful of times. J is TRBJ1-2 and V is TRBV7-8; D might be TRBD1 (6 bases). This CDR3 region has 14 residues. V gave up 1 base and J gave up 7 bases, with 13 bases separating them. Germline assignment: CDR1 SGHVS and CDR2 FQNEAQ. The CDR3 nucleotides are TGTGCCAGCAGCTTAGGTGTTTCCAGGGGTGGCTACACCTTC. Translated: CASSLGVSRGGYTF.

The chain carries TRBV11-1 and TRBJ1-2; the match to TRBD1 covers 9 bases. The CDR3 runs 15 residues. CDR1 SGHAT and CDR2 FQDESV come from the germline V gene (reference sequence). Trimming cost V 5 bases and J 5 bases; bases outside gene matches: 9. The CDR3 sequence: CASSPGTGLRYGYTF. The DNA of the CDR3 is TGTGCCAGCAGCCCCGGGACAGGGCTACGATATGGCTACACCTTC.

This clone was detected once. CDR3 DNA sequence: TGTGCCAGCCAATTAAACAGGGGGTCCACTGAAGCTTTCTTT. This codes for CASQLNRGSTEAFF. J is TRBJ1-1 and V is TRBV27; 8 bases line up with TRBD1. The CDR3 length is 14 residues. V trimming: 8 bases; J trimming: 4 bases; junction bases outside the gene matches: 9. The germline V gene has CDR1 MNHEY and CDR2 SMNVEV (reference sequence).

The chain recombines TRBV5-1 with TRBJ2-2; weak D call: TRBD1 (6 bases). Deletions cut 2 bases from V and 4 bases from J, with 6 bases between. Per germline, CDR1 SGHRS and CDR2 YFSETQ. The CDR3 totals 13 residues. The CDR3 is CASSFRGTGELFF. The CDR3 DNA sequence: TGCGCCAGCAGCTTCAGGGGCACCGGGGAGCTGTTTTTT.